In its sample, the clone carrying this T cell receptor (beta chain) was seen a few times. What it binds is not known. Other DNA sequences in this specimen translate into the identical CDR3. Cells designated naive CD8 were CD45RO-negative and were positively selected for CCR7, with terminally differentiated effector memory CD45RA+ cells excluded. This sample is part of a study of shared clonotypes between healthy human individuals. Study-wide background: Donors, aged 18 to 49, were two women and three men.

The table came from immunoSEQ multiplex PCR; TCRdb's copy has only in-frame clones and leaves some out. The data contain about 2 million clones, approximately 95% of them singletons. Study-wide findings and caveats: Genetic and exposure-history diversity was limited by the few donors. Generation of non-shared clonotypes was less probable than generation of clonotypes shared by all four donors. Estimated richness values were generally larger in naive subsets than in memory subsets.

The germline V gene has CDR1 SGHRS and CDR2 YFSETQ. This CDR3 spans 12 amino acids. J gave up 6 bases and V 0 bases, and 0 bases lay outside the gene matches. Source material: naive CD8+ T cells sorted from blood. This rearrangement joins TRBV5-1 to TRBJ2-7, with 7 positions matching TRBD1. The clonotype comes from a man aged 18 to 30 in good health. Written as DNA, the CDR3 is TGCGCCAGCAGCTTGGCAGGGGGCGAGCAGTACTTC. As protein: CASSLAGGEQYF.